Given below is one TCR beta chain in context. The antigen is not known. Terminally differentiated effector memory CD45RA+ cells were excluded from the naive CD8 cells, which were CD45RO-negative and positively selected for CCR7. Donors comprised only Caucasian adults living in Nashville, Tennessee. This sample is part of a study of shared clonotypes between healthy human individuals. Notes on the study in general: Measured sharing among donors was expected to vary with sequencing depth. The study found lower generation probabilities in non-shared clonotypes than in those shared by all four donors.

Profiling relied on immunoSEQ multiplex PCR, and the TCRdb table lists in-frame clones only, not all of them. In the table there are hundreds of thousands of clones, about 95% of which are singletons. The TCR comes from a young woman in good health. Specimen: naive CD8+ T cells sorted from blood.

The CDR3 region has the DNA TGTGCCAGCAGCCTGGGGGATCGGACTGAAGCTTTCTTT. It specifies CASSLGDRTEAFF. This sequence joins TRBV5-6 and TRBJ1-1; D possibly corresponds to TRBD1 (5 bases). This CDR3 contains 13 residues. V dropped 4 bases and J dropped 5 bases, with 12 bases sitting between them. Germline values: CDR1 SGHDT, CDR2 YYEEEE.